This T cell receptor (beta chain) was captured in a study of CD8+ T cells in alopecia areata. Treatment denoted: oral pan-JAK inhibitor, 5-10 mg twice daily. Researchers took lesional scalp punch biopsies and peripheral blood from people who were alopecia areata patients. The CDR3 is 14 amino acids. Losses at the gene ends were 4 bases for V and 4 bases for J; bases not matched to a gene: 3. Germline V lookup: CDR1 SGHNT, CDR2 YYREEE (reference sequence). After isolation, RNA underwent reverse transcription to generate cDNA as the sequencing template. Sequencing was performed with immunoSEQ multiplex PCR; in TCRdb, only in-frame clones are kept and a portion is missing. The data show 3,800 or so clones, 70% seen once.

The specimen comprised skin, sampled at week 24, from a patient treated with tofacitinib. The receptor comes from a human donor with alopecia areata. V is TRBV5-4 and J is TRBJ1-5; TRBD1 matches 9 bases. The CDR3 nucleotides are TGTGCCAGCAGCGTGGACAGGGGAAATCAGCCCCAGCATTTT. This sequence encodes CASSVDRGNQPQHF.